A single T cell receptor (beta chain) is shown here with its context. Trimming stripped 6 bases from V and 7 bases from J, with 12 bases between. The germline CDR1 and CDR2 sequences are MDHEN and SYDVKM. The CDR3 extends over 12 amino acids. These data originate in a study of shared clonotypes between healthy human individuals. Profiled with immunoSEQ multiplex PCR; TCRdb holds only in-frame clones, not every one. Of over a million clones listed, about four fifths were seen once; the top ten hold under 0.8%. The sequence was obtained from a man aged 18-30 years in good health. Some clones in this sample may be carry-over from other donors' samples. The chain recombines TRBV28 with TRBJ1-2; D gene ambiguous. The sequencing input was memory CD4+ T cells from PBMCs. Documented subset: CD45RA-negative fraction. The CDR3 region has the DNA TGTGCCAGCAGCCAGGACGTTCGTGGCTACACCTTC. This gives the protein CASSQDVRGYTF.